These 21 T cell receptor beta chains were all obtained from the same sample, sequenced in a study of monozygotic twins with inflammatory bowel disease. TCRdb reprocessed the 5' RACE reads and stores each CDR3 protein as one record, lacking DNA. The ten most abundant clones cover under 3% of a sample with approximately 400,000 distinct CDR3 sequences. The sample comprised blood. Receptors were obtained from a human donor with ulcerative colitis or Crohn's disease, or a healthy co-twin of an affected twin (not recorded which).

The rearrangement uses TRBV20-1 and TRBJ2-2. Germline V lookup: CDR1 DFQATT, CDR2 SNEGSKA (reference sequence). This CDR3 contains 14 residues. The CDR3 region is CSATGGANTGELFF.

V usage is TRBV30 and J usage is TRBJ2-2; as DNA is missing, the TRBD2 call by TCRdb cannot be tested. Per the germline V gene, CDR1 is GTSNPN and CDR2 is SVGIG (reference sequence). This CDR3 has 15 amino acids. CDR3 sequence: CAWSVLAGSTGELFF.

The chain joins TRBV7-2 to TRBJ2-4; TCRdb designates TRBD1, a call that cannot be tested without DNA. Germline lookup yields CDR1 SGHTA and CDR2 FQGNSA. CDR3 size: 17 residues. The CDR3 here is CASSRPGQALAKNIQYF.

This sequence joins TRBV15 and TRBJ2-5; absent DNA, TCRdb's TRBD1 call cannot be checked. CDR1 LNHNV and CDR2 YYDKDF come from the germline V gene (reference sequence). This CDR3 has 15 residues. The CDR3: CATSRDTGPQETQYF.

The chain is built from TRBV4-3 and TRBJ2-5; the D gene TCRdb calls, TRBD2, cannot be checked with no DNA. CDR3 size: 17 residues. Germline values: CDR1 LGHNA, CDR2 YSLEER. CDR3 region: CASSQDLDTRWEGTQYF.

The chain couples TRBV11-1 to TRBJ2-7; TCRdb proposes TRBD1, but this gene call is untestable without DNA. This CDR3 contains 19 residues. Germline V lookup: CDR1 SGHAT, CDR2 FQDESV (reference sequence). CDR3 amino acids: CASTPLTQLGSGNSYEQYF.

This chain connects TRBV7-9 to TRBJ2-5. Per germline, CDR1 SEHNR and CDR2 FQNEAQ (reference sequence). The length of the CDR3 is 13 residues. The CDR3 spells CASSWWGEETQYF.

This rearrangement joins TRBV2 to TRBJ2-1; TCRdb gives TRBD1 as the D gene, but with no DNA this cannot be confirmed. This CDR3 comprises 16 residues. From germline, CDR1 is SNHLY and CDR2 FYNNEI. The chain's CDR3 is CASSEALPGRVNEQFF.

The chain's CDR3 is CASSLVAAYNEQFF. This sequence joins TRBV5-1 and TRBJ2-1; the D gene TCRdb calls, TRBD2, cannot be checked with no DNA. The germline gives CDR1 SGHRS, CDR2 YFSETQ. The CDR3 has 14 residues.

The rearrangement joins TRBV19 to TRBJ1-2; TCRdb names TRBD1, which stays unverified in the absence of DNA. Germline V lookup: CDR1 LNHDA, CDR2 SQIVND (reference sequence). The CDR3 sequence is 13 residues long. CDR3 protein: CASSPGPGYGYTF.

The chain is built from TRBV2 and TRBJ2-3; as DNA is missing, the TRBD2 call by TCRdb cannot be tested. Germline CDR1 SNHLY, CDR2 FYNNEI. This CDR3 has 17 residues. CDR3 sequence reads: CASSEDTASVGPDTQYF.

The chain has TRBV4-3 and TRBJ2-5; TCRdb returns TRBD2, unconfirmable since there is no DNA. This CDR3 is 16 amino acids long. Germline V gene sequence: CDR1 LGHNA, CDR2 YSLEER. The CDR3 loop reads CASSQQTGTREETQYF.

V usage is TRBV14 and J usage is TRBJ2-5; as DNA is missing, the TRBD2 call by TCRdb cannot be tested. Germline CDR1 reads SGHDN; CDR2 reads FVKESK. This CDR3 has 17 amino acids. CDR3: CASSQGSGERPQETQYF.

The chain joins TRBV10-3 to TRBJ2-5. CDR3 length equals 12 residues. Germline V lookup: CDR1 ENHRY, CDR2 SYGVKD. CDR3 sequence: CAISDGQETQYF.

The chain links TRBV20-1 to TRBJ2-7; without DNA, the TCRdb call of TRBD1 cannot be checked. This CDR3 is built from 16 residues. Germline V CDR1 and CDR2: DFQATT, SNEGSKA (reference sequence). The CDR3 region is CSASTDYSQGPYEQYF.

This rearrangement joins TRBV7-2 to TRBJ2-1; as DNA is missing, the TRBD2 call by TCRdb cannot be tested. CDR3 length: 15 amino acids. Germline V CDR1 and CDR2: SGHTA, FQGNSA. The CDR3 loop reads CASSLTALAGFEQFF.

The gene calls are TRBV6-5 and TRBJ1-4; the D gene TCRdb calls, TRBD1, cannot be checked with no DNA. CDR1 and CDR2 from the germline V gene are MNHEY and SVGAGI. The CDR3 has 12 residues. The CDR3 is CASRSPSEKLFF.

This chain uses TRBV5-1 with TRBJ2-1; the TCRdb call, TRBD2, lacks DNA for checking. Per the germline V gene, CDR1 is SGHRS and CDR2 is YFSETQ. CDR3 size: 17 residues. Here the CDR3 reads CASSLDPSGSSYNEQFF.

This rearrangement joins TRBV5-1 to TRBJ2-3; TCRdb lists TRBD1, though no DNA is available to test this call. The germline V gene encodes CDR1 SGHRS and CDR2 YFSETQ. There are 15 residues in the CDR3. The CDR3 loop is CASSFSGGGRDTQYF.

The chain is built from TRBV12-3 or TRBV12-4 and TRBJ1-5; TCRdb calls TRBD1, which cannot be checked without DNA. This CDR3 is 15 amino acids long. This chain's CDR3 is CASSLGGGANQPQHF.

This chain connects TRBV5-1 to TRBJ1-1; TCRdb's D gene call, TRBD1, goes unchecked for lack of DNA. CDR1 is SGHRS and CDR2 is YFSETQ in the germline V gene. This CDR3 is built from 12 residues. CDR3 sequence reads: CASSLEGGAAFF. Filled out from reference TRBV5-1 and TRBJ1-1, the complete variable domain reads KAGVTQTPRYLIKTRGQQVTLSCSPISGHRSVSWYQQTPGQGLQFLFEYFSETQRNKGNFPGRFSGRQFSNSRSEMNVSTLELGDSALYLCASSLEGGAAFFGQGTRLTVV.